This T cell receptor (delta chain) emerged from a study of gamma-delta T cells after stem cell transplantation. V trimming: 0 bases; J trimming: 0 bases; junction bases outside the gene matches: 12. Germline CDR1 is GEAIGNYY and CDR2 is EKD. The CDR3 has 21 amino acids. TCRdb redid clone calling on the RT-PCR reads using CATT. The table has about 5,400 delta-chain clones, 8.5% to 10% seen once. This clone was observed a few times. This chain joins TRDV2 and TRDJ3, with 8 bases fitting TRDD3. The sample was gamma-delta T cells. The clonotype was recovered from a human donor. It is not recorded whose cells these are; they may come from a transplant donor. The CDR3 protein is CACDTGTGGPHRSWDTRQMFF. CDR3 sequence (DNA): TGTGCCTGTGACACCGGTACTGGGGGGCCCCACCGCTCCTGGGACACCCGACAGATGTTTTTC.